Below are 12 T cell receptor beta chains sequenced from a single sample in a study of quantifying T cell responses using KT2 cells (dated by TCRdb to the late 2010s). Regarding the complete study: RNA was DNase-treated and reverse transcribed with TCR alpha and beta constant-region primers, mostly using SuperScript III.

To prepare the library, UMI-ligation and nested PCR was applied. TCRdb shows the sequencer as Illumina MiSeq. A single-stranded oligonucleotide bearing the Illumina SP2 sequence and a UMI was ligated to the 3' end of the cDNA with T4 RNA ligase 1. PCR1 was run for 4 cycles (98 degrees C for 15 s, 69 degrees C for 30 s, 72 degrees C for 40 s), and an equimolar mix of RC1.1 and RC1.2, covering TRBC1 and TRBC2, was used as the beta primer. TCRdb cleaned the public reads at Q25 with fastp, built clones with MiXCR and kept in-frame beta chains. Duplicate CDR3 protein sequences are folded into a single record with the most common DNA and genes. For this sample there are approximately 54,000 distinct CDR3 sequences; more than 9% appear just once. 8% to 13% of the sample is held by the ten biggest clonotypes. Sequencing input: PBMCs spiked with cells of the T cell clone KT2. The receptors come from a human donor.

This clonotype was recorded a few times. V is TRBV9 and J is TRBJ1-5; D gene uncertain. Germline V gene lookup returns CDR1 SGDLS and CDR2 YYNGEE. The CDR3 has 14 residues. Trimming cost V 0 bases and J 4 bases, with 8 bases left between them. DNA of the CDR3: TGTGCCAGCAGCGTAGGGGCTGGAAATCAGCCCCAGCATTTT. It encodes CASSVGAGNQPQHF.

The V call is TRBV5-1, the J call TRBJ1-2; D is unresolved. CDR3 length: 14 amino acids. The germline gives CDR1 SGHRS, CDR2 YFSETQ. The V end was cut by 1 base, the J end by 4 bases, with 11 bases between. Written as DNA, the CDR3 is TGCGCCAGCAGCTTGAGCGAACAAAGCTATGGCTACACCTTC. Translating it yields CASSLSEQSYGYTF.

The rearrangement links TRBV2 to TRBJ1-2; D possibly corresponds to TRBD1 (5 bases). The CDR3 consists of 12 residues. Germline V gives CDR1 SNHLY, CDR2 FYNNEI. Trimming stripped 3 bases from V and 7 bases from J, with 9 bases between. CDR3: CASSESGAGYTF. The CDR3 DNA follows: TGTGCCAGCAGTGAGTCTGGGGCTGGCTACACCTTC. Based on the CDR3 plus reference TRBV2 and TRBJ1-2, the full variable domain is EPEVTQTPSHQVTQMGQEVILRCVPISNHLYFYWYRQILGQKVEFLVSFYNNEISEKSEIFDDQFSVERPDGSNFTLKIRSTKLEDSAMYFCASSESGAGYTFGSGTRLTVV.

This chain joins TRBV10-1 and TRBJ1-1; D is unclear. The CDR3 loop spans 14 amino acids. Looked up from germline, CDR1 is WNHNN and CDR2 is SYGVQD (reference sequence). V dropped 10 bases and J dropped 5 bases, with 20 bases sitting between them. As DNA, the CDR3 is TGCGCCACTACCCGGCGGACGAGGAGGACTGAAGCTTTCTTT. Translated, it gives CATTRRTRRTEAFF.

This clonotype has a handful of counts. The chain uses TRBV29-1 and TRBJ1-5; TRBD1 is a possible D gene (5 bases). CDR1 and CDR2 from the germline V gene are SQVTM and ANQGSEA. Trimming stripped 8 bases from V and 1 base from J, with 24 bases between. The CDR3 has 17 amino acids. DNA for the CDR3: TGCAGCCCTCACCCAGACAGTGAGTGGTGGAGCAATCAGCCCCAGCATTTT. This gives the protein CSPHPDSEWWSNQPQHF.

This clonotype was counted a few times. The rearrangement uses TRBV13 and TRBJ2-5; D uncertain. Germline V gene sequence: CDR1 PRHDT, CDR2 FYEKMQ (reference sequence). The CDR3 consists of 11 residues. Trimming shortened V by 2 bases and J by 5 bases, and 3 bases separated the two germline ends. The DNA of the CDR3 is TGTGCCAGCAGCTTACTGGAGACCCAGTACTTC. This translates into CASSLLETQYF.

This clonotype was counted many times. J is TRBJ2-3 and V is TRBV6-5; D call uncertain. The CDR3 extends over 14 amino acids. Trimming cost V 2 bases and J 0 bases, with 6 bases left between them. Germline CDR1 and CDR2: MNHEY and SVGAGI. The CDR3 nucleotides read TGTGCCAGCAGTTACGGCGGAAGCACAGATACGCAGTATTTT. Its translation: CASSYGGSTDTQYF.

This clonotype was seen a handful of times. CDR3 residues: CASSLLSGATNEKLFF. The CDR3, as DNA: TGCGCCAGCAGCCTGCTCTCGGGGGCGACTAATGAAAAACTGTTTTTT. The V call is TRBV5-1, the J call TRBJ1-4; D is possibly TRBD1 (6 bases). Deletions cut 4 bases from V and 2 bases from J, with 15 bases between. This CDR3 is built from 16 residues. Germline V lookup: CDR1 SGHRS, CDR2 YFSETQ.

The chain combines TRBV5-6 with TRBJ2-2; TRBD2 matches 12 bases. Germline CDR1 and CDR2: SGHDT and YYEEEE. V lost 4 bases and J lost 6; bases outside the gene matches: 7. The CDR3 runs 16 residues. CDR3 protein: CASSLGLAGSPGELFF. DNA of the CDR3: TGTGCCAGCAGCCTCGGACTAGCGGGAAGCCCCGGGGAGCTGTTTTTT.

The chain recombines TRBV7-2 with TRBJ2-1; D uncertain. The germline V gene encodes CDR1 SGHTA and CDR2 FQGNSA. The germline V and J ends were trimmed by 4 bases and 6 bases, with 13 bases remaining between them. CDR3 length: 14 amino acids. CDR3 residues: CASSSRRSANEQFF. CDR3 DNA sequence: TGTGCCAGCAGCTCGCGGCGGAGCGCCAATGAGCAGTTCTTC.

There are many counts of this clonotype. The J gene is TRBJ2-7, the V gene TRBV14; 9 bases are a match to TRBD2. Trimming cost V 3 bases and J 1 base; bases outside gene matches: 4. Germline V gives CDR1 SGHDN, CDR2 FVKESK. There are 15 residues in the CDR3. The CDR3 here is CASSHSGGQSYEQYF. DNA of the CDR3: TGTGCCAGCAGCCATAGCGGGGGACAATCCTACGAGCAGTACTTC.

In this sample, this clonotype turned up a few times. This chain joins TRBV7-9 and TRBJ2-3; 8 bases agree with TRBD2. Germline V lookup: CDR1 SEHNR, CDR2 FQNEAQ (reference sequence). The trim removed 7 bases at V and 3 bases at J, leaving 9 bases unmatched. The CDR3 totals 15 residues. The CDR3 DNA reads TGTGCCAGCACGATTGGACTAGCCGAAACAGATACGCAGTATTTT. As protein: CASTIGLAETDTQYF.